This T cell receptor beta chain was identified during a study of cytomegalovirus exposure and HLA in healthy donors. The PCR ran on 60 Vbeta and 13 Jbeta primers. This table comes from immunoSEQ multiplex PCR, and its TCRdb copy is limited to in-frame clones, with some not included. The table lists 35,000 to 45,000 clones, approximately 79% of them singletons. Specimen: PBMCs. The TCR sequence derives from a woman under 30 in good health and CMV-seropositive.

Here the CDR3 reads CASRGEGWNEQFF. For the CDR3, the DNA is TGTGCCAGCAGGGGGGAGGGTTGGAATGAGCAGTTCTTC. V is TRBV27 and J is TRBJ2-1; 7 nucleotides line up with TRBD2. This CDR3 is built from 13 residues. Germline V gene lookup returns CDR1 MNHEY and CDR2 SMNVEV (reference sequence). The V segment lost 6 bases and the J segment 7 bases; nucleotides outside the gene matches: 6.